The subject of this entry is one T cell receptor beta chain. Its antigen is as yet unknown. A single record per CDR3 protein comes from TCRdb applying MiXCR to the reads. The data contain 150,000 to 200,000 distinct CDR3 sequences, around an eighth of them singletons. Germline V gene sequence: CDR1 LNHNV, CDR2 YYDKDF (reference sequence). This CDR3 is built from 14 residues. The V end was cut by 1 base, the J end by 7 bases, with 14 bases between. The record originates from a study of T cell repertoires in cytomegalovirus infection. Study in general: CMV infection together with matching HLA type was indicated by public TCR beta signatures.

The study's findings and limits: The ex vivo response was dominated by HLA-C-restricted CMV-specific TCR beta clonotypes.

This rearrangement joins TRBV15 to TRBJ2-7; perhaps TRBD2 as D (6 bases). What was sequenced was PBMCs. The sequence came from a human donor in good health (CMV status not recorded). Some clones in this sample may be carry-over from other donors' samples. CDR3 region: CATSRAGARGEQYF. In DNA form, the CDR3 reads TGTGCCACCAGCAGAGCTGGGGCCCGGGGGGAGCAGTACTTC.